This T cell receptor (beta chain) was sequenced during a study of T cell responses to AZD1222 COVID-19 vaccine. General study findings and limits: Spike-wide vaccine-associated CD4 TCRs dominated at 160-218 and 743-854.

This clone was counted between two and nine times. Its cognate antigen is unknown. Assay used: immunoSEQ multiplex PCR; TCRdb lists only in-frame clones, some missing. The table has about 160,000 clones, around nine tenths seen once. Per the germline V gene, CDR1 is KGHSH and CDR2 is LQKENI. This CDR3 has 14 amino acids. V lost 1 base to trimming and J lost 8 bases, with 11 bases between them. V gene TRBV18 combines with J gene TRBJ2-2; tentative D call: TRBD1 (6 bases). The TCR was taken from an adult in good health. Here the sequenced sample was peripheral blood, taken on day 0 of AZD1222 vaccination. For the CDR3, the DNA is TGTGCCAGCTCACCACGTCAGGGGTCGGGGGAGCTGTTTTTT. This codes for CASSPRQGSGELFF.